Following are 17 T cell receptor beta chains from one sample sequenced in a study of beta chain features in type 1 diabetes. Reverse transcription of all isolated RNA meant that expressed TCRB transcripts were sequenced. Sequencing was performed with immunoSEQ multiplex PCR; in TCRdb, only in-frame clones are kept and a portion is missing. Of 130,000 to 150,000 clones listed, approximately 52% were seen once; the top ten hold around 0.42%. Sequencing used Tregs from blood. These receptors all come from a man aged 18 to 30 in good health.

This clone has only a few counts. The V gene is TRBV5-1, the J gene TRBJ2-1; 7 bases fit TRBD2. This CDR3 has 16 amino acids. Germline V gives CDR1 SGHRS, CDR2 YFSETQ. J gave up 0 bases and V 1 base, and 4 bases lay outside the gene matches. This chain's CDR3 is CASSLSGVSSYNEQFF. In nucleotides, the CDR3 is TGCGCCAGCAGCTTGAGCGGGGTCAGCTCCTACAATGAGCAGTTCTTC.

This clone has just one count. J is TRBJ2-1 and V is TRBV7-2; 7 nucleotides agree with TRBD2. Trimming took 2 bases from V and 8 from J; bases not matched to a gene: 15. The V gene's germline CDR1 is SGHTA and CDR2 FQGNSA. The length of the CDR3 is 17 residues. The CDR3 loop is CASSLKGGSIIGDEQFF. The CDR3 DNA sequence: TGTGCCAGCAGCTTAAAAGGCGGGAGTATAATCGGGGATGAGCAGTTCTTC.

This sequence joins TRBV5-1 and TRBJ1-1, with D perhaps TRBD1 (5 bases). This CDR3 is built from 13 residues. The germline CDR1 and CDR2 sequences are SGHRS and YFSETQ. V was shortened by 4 bases and J by 8 bases, with 15 bases between the two germline ends. DNA for the CDR3: TGCGCCAGCAGCCTGCAGGGAAAGGCGGAAGCTTTCTTT. This codes for CASSLQGKAEAFF.

The rearrangement uses TRBV19 and TRBJ1-2; no reliable D call. The CDR3 is 13 residues long. Germline CDR1 is LNHDA and CDR2 is SQIVND (reference sequence). Deletions cut 9 bases from V and 7 bases from J, with 18 bases between. Written as DNA, the CDR3 is TGTGCCAGCCTTGCACGGACTTCCTCTGGCTACACCTTC. Amino acid sequence: CASLARTSSGYTF.

In this sample, this clone turned up once. The chain combines TRBV18 with TRBJ2-7, with D maybe TRBD2 (7 bases). Germline assignment: CDR1 KGHSH and CDR2 LQKENI. V was cut by 4 bases and J by 5 bases, with 15 bases left in between. The length of the CDR3 is 14 residues. CDR3: CASSHIAGANEQYF. CDR3 bases: TGTGCCAGCTCACATATCGCGGGGGCTAACGAGCAGTACTTC. Variable domain in full (rest from reference TRBV18 and TRBJ2-7): NAGVMQNPRHLVRRRGQEARLRCSPMKGHSHVYWYRQLPEEGLKFMVYLQKENIIDESGMPKERFSAEFPKEGPSILRIQQVVRGDSAAYFCASSHIAGANEQYFGPGTRLTVT.

The V and J genes are TRBV10-3 and TRBJ2-3, with 8 bases aligning to TRBD2. In germline, CDR1 is ENHRY, CDR2 SYGVKD. The CDR3 sequence is 15 residues long. Trimming at V came to 3 bases and at J to 6 bases, leaving 8 bases not matched to a gene. CDR3 nucleotides: TGTGCCATCAGTGAATTTAGCGGGATGGGGGATACGCAGTATTTT. It encodes CAISEFSGMGDTQYF.

The chain links TRBV5-1 to TRBJ1-1; 9 positions agree with TRBD1. V dropped 0 bases and J dropped 1; count of bases not matched to a gene: 1. In germline, CDR1 is SGHRS, CDR2 YFSETQ. This CDR3 contains 15 residues. CDR3 loop: CASSLVGQGNTEAFF. The CDR3 DNA reads as TGCGCCAGCAGCTTGGTGGGACAGGGGAACACTGAAGCTTTCTTT.

The V call is TRBV13, the J call TRBJ2-7, with a weak D call TRBD2 (6 bases). CDR3 length equals 15 residues. Germline CDR1 reads PRHDT; CDR2 reads FYEKMQ (reference sequence). The germline V and J ends were trimmed by 4 bases and 4 bases, with 17 bases remaining between them. CDR3 protein: CASSSTGRGEYEQYF. In DNA, the CDR3 is TGTGCCAGCAGCTCAACGGGGCGGGGTGAGTACGAGCAGTACTTC.

This chain joins TRBV7-8 and TRBJ2-7; perhaps TRBD2 as D (6 bases). Germline V gene data show CDR1 as SGHVS and CDR2 as FQNEAQ. The CDR3 extends over 15 amino acids. V lost 3 bases and J lost 1, with 13 bases in between. The CDR3 sequence is CASSLAGLQSYEQYF. CDR3 bases: TGTGCCAGCAGCTTGGCGGGACTCCAGTCCTACGAGCAGTACTTC.

V and J are TRBV5-8 and TRBJ1-2; the match to TRBD1 covers 12 bases. V lost 5 bases to trimming and J lost 4 bases; unmatched junction nucleotides: 3. Germline V gene sequence: CDR1 SGHTS, CDR2 YDEGEE. The CDR3 contains 14 residues. The CDR3 protein is CASSSGQGAYGYTF. As DNA, the CDR3 is TGTGCCAGCAGTTCGGGACAGGGGGCCTATGGCTACACCTTC.

This chain links TRBV5-1 with TRBJ2-1; the D gene is possibly TRBD2 (5 bases). V was pared by 4 bases and J by 7 bases, with 18 bases between. The germline V gene has CDR1 SGHRS and CDR2 YFSETQ. This CDR3 comprises 15 residues. This CDR3 is CASSPGMTVGNEQFF. In nucleotides, the CDR3 is TGCGCCAGCAGCCCGGGGATGACTGTGGGGAATGAGCAGTTCTTC. The variable domain in full, with the rest retrieved from reference TRBV5-1 and TRBJ2-1, is KAGVTQTPRYLIKTRGQQVTLSCSPISGHRSVSWYQQTPGQGLQFLFEYFSETQRNKGNFPGRFSGRQFSNSRSEMNVSTLELGDSALYLCASSPGMTVGNEQFFGPGTRLTVL.

The chain employs TRBV10-3 and TRBJ2-7, with 10 positions matching TRBD2. Trimming at V came to 11 bases and at J to 7 bases, leaving 20 bases not matched to a gene. CDR1 and CDR2 from the germline V gene are ENHRY and SYGVKD. This CDR3 has 16 residues. CDR3 coding DNA: TGTGCCGCCGCACGTGTGGGGACAGTAGCGGGGGGTGAGCAGTACTTC. Its protein product is CAAARVGTVAGGEQYF.

The gene calls are TRBV7-9 and TRBJ1-2; TRBD1 might be the D (5 bases). Trimming pared 5 bases from V and 4 bases from J, leaving 14 bases between. CDR1 SEHNR and CDR2 FQNEAQ come from the germline V gene (reference sequence). The CDR3 is 14 residues long. CDR3 in DNA: TGTGCCAGCAGCCGGCCGACAGACCGCTATGGCTACACCTTC. Translating gives CASSRPTDRYGYTF.

This clone has only a few counts. This chain connects TRBV4-3 to TRBJ1-3; 8 nucleotides agree with TRBD1. Trimming removed 5 bases from V and 4 bases from J; junction bases left unmatched: 4. The germline gives CDR1 LGHNA, CDR2 YSLEER. The CDR3 contains 14 residues. The CDR3 DNA sequence: TGCGCCAGCAGCGGGTGGGACAGGGGAAACACCATATATTTT. It codes for CASSGWDRGNTIYF.

The rearrangement uses TRBV7-6 and TRBJ2-1; possibly TRBD2 for D (5 bases). There are 16 residues in the CDR3. CDR1 is SGHVS, CDR2 FNYEAQ, per germline. Trimming took off 0 bases at V and 2 bases at J, with 11 bases between the two ends. CDR3 amino acids: CASSLARGIPYNEQFF. CDR3 DNA sequence: TGTGCCAGCAGCTTAGCGCGAGGGATCCCCTACAATGAGCAGTTCTTC.

A few counts support this clone. The chain employs TRBV7-9 and TRBJ2-1, with 10 bases that match TRBD2. The ends lost 3 bases at V and 7 bases at J; junction bases unmatched: 12. The CDR3 has 17 residues. Germline V gives CDR1 SEHNR, CDR2 FQNEAQ (reference sequence). This CDR3 is CASSFSRTSGEINEQFF. The CDR3 nucleotides are TGTGCCAGCAGCTTTTCCCGGACTAGCGGAGAGATAAATGAGCAGTTCTTC.

V gene TRBV2 combines with J gene TRBJ1-5; D is possibly TRBD1 (6 bases). CDR1 is SNHLY, CDR2 FYNNEI, per germline. CDR3 size: 13 residues. V shed 7 bases and J shed 3 bases, with 10 bases lying between them. As DNA, the CDR3 is TGTGCCAGCACGGACAGCCTCAATCAGCCCCAGCATTTT. It codes for CASTDSLNQPQHF.